These 5 T cell receptor beta chains were all obtained from the same sample, sequenced in a study of OX40 agonist ivuxolimab in advanced cancers. Data came from immunoSEQ multiplex PCR; TCRdb stores just in-frame clones and leaves some out. The repertoire holds fewer than 95,000 clones, with more than 90% as singletons. Sequenced here: CD4+ or CD8+ T cells sorted from blood, sampled in a trial of the OX40 agonist ivuxolimab. The source is an adult with an advanced solid tumor such as melanoma, head and neck, liver or kidney cancer.

This clone was seen only once. The V gene is TRBV27, the J gene TRBJ2-3; 9 bases are shared with TRBD2. The trim removed 5 bases at V and 0 bases at J, leaving 6 bases unmatched. This CDR3 is built from 16 residues. From germline, CDR1 is MNHEY and CDR2 SMNVEV (reference sequence). The CDR3 protein is CASSVGSGGSTDTQYF. Here the CDR3 DNA reads TGTGCCAGCAGTGTCGGAAGCGGGGGGAGCACAGATACGCAGTATTTT.

The V and J genes are TRBV4-1 and TRBJ1-5, with TRBD1 matching over 11 bases. The CDR3 totals 15 residues. V lost 4 bases, J lost 6 bases, and 5 bases stayed unmatched. Germline loops: CDR1 MGHRA, CDR2 YSYEKL. CDR3 nucleotides: TGCGCCAGCAGCCCCAGGACAGGGGGCGGTCAGCCCCAGCATTTT. Translating it yields CASSPRTGGGQPQHF.

The chain couples TRBV19 to TRBJ1-1, with a possible D match to TRBD1 (6 bases). Germline V lookup: CDR1 LNHDA, CDR2 SQIVND (reference sequence). The CDR3 runs to 13 residues. V shed 1 base and J shed 8 bases, with 11 bases lying between them. DNA of the CDR3: TGTGCCAGTAGTATAGTTCAGGGGCAAGAAGCTTTCTTT. Protein: CASSIVQGQEAFF.

The rearrangement links TRBV4-3 to TRBJ2-7, with D possibly TRBD1 on 6 matching bases. V lost 4 bases to trimming and J lost 2 bases, with 15 bases between them. Germline lookup yields CDR1 LGHNA and CDR2 YSLEER. The CDR3 is 15 amino acids. The CDR3 spells CASSPLQGTTYEQYF. The CDR3 coding sequence is TGCGCCAGCAGCCCACTACAGGGTACGACCTACGAGCAGTACTTC.

The chain joins TRBV7-9 to TRBJ2-7, with D perhaps matching TRBD1 (6 bases). Germline values: CDR1 SEHNR, CDR2 FQNEAQ (reference sequence). Trimming left V 3 bases short and J 3 bases short, with 15 bases between. The CDR3 is 15 amino acids. CDR3 amino acids: CASSFGTGLNYEQYF. In DNA form, the CDR3 reads TGTGCCAGCAGCTTTGGTACAGGGCTCAACTACGAGCAGTACTTC.